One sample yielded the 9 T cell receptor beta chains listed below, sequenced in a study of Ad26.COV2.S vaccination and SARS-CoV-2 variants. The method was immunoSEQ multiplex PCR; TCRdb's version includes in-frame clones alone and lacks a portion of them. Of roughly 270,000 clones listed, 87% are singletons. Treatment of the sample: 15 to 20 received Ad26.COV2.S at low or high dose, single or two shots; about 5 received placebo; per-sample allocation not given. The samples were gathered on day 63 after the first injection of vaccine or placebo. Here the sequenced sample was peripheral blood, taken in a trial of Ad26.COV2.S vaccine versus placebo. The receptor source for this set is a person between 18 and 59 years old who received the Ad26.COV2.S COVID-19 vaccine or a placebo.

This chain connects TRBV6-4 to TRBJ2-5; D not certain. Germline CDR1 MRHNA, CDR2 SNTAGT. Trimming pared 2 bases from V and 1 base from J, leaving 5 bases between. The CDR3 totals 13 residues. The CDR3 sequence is CASSDPSQETQYF. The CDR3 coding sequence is TGTGCCAGCAGTGACCCTTCCCAAGAGACCCAGTACTTC.

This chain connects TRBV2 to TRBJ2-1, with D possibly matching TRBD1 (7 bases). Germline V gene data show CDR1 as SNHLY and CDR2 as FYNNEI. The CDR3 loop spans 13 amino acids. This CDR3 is CATRGEGWNEQFF. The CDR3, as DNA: TGTGCGACCAGGGGGGAAGGGTGGAATGAGCAGTTCTTC.

Written as DNA, the CDR3 is TGTGCCAGCAGTTTGGCCCAGGTTGCAGGCCGAAACACCATATATTTT. This gives the protein CASSLAQVAGRNTIYF. The rearrangement joins TRBV28 to TRBJ1-3; D remains ambiguous. Germline values: CDR1 MDHEN, CDR2 SYDVKM. The CDR3 runs to 16 residues. Trimming took 3 bases from V and 5 from J, leaving 17 bases between them. The full variable domain, its missing parts supplied by reference TRBV28 and TRBJ1-3, is DVKVTQSSRYLVKRTGEKVFLECVQDMDHENMFWYRQDPGLGLRLIYFSYDVKMKEKGDIPEGYSVSREKKERFSLILESASTNQTSMYLCASSLAQVAGRNTIYFGEGSWLTVV.

The CDR3 here is CASSWTGTSAEQFF. The DNA for the CDR3 is TGTGCCAGCAGCTGGACCGGGACTAGCGCTGAGCAGTTCTTC. The rearrangement uses TRBV5-4 and TRBJ2-1; 10 nucleotides line up with TRBD2. Trimming took 3 bases from V and 9 from J; bases not matched to a gene: 6. Per germline, CDR1 SGHNT and CDR2 YYREEE (reference sequence). CDR3 length: 14 residues.

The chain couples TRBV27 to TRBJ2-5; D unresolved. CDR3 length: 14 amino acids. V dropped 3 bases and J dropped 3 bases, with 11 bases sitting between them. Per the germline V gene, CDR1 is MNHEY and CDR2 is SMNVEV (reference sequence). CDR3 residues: CASSLSWGKETQYF. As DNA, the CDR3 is TGTGCCAGCAGTTTGTCCTGGGGAAAAGAGACCCAGTACTTC.

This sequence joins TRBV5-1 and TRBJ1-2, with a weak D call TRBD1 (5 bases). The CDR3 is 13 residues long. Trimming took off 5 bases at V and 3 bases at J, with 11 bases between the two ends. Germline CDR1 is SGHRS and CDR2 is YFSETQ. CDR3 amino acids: CASSHGGDYGYTF. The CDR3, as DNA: TGCGCCAGCAGTCACGGGGGGGACTATGGCTACACCTTC.

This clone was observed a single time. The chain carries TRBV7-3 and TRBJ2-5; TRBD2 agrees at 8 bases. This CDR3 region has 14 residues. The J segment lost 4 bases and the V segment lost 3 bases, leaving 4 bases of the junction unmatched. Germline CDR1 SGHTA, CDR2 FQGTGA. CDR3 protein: CASSFGGASETQYF. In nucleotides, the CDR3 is TGTGCCAGCAGCTTCGGGGGGGCCTCAGAGACCCAGTACTTC.

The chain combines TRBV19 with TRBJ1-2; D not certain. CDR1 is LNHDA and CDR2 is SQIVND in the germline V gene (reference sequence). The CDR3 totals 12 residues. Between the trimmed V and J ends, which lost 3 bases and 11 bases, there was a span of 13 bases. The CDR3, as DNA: TGTGCCAGTAGTATTTCCCTTGTATCGTACACCTTC. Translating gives CASSISLVSYTF.

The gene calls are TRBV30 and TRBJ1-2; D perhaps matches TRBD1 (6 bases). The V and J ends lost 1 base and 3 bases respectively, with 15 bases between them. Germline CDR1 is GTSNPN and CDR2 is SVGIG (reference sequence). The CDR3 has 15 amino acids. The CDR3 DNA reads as TGTGCCTGGAGTGGAGACAGGCCCGTTGACTATGGCTACACCTTC. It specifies CAWSGDRPVDYGYTF.